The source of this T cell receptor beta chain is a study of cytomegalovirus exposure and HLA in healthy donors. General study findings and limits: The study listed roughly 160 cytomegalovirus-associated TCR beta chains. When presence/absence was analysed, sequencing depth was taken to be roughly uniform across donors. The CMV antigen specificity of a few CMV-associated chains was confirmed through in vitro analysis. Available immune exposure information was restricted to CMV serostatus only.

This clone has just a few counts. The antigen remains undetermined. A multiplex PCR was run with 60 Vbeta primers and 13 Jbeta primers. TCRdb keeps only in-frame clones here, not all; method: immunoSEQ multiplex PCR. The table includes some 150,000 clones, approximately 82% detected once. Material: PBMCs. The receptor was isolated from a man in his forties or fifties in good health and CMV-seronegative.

CDR3 sequence: CASSLWGRDSYEKLFF. CDR3 nucleotide sequence: TGTGCCAGCAGTTTGTGGGGCCGGGACAGTTATGAAAAACTGTTTTTT. This rearrangement joins TRBV5-6 to TRBJ1-4; 7 bases match TRBD1. Germline CDR1 SGHDT, CDR2 YYEEEE. With 5 bases clipped from V and 6 bases from J, the junction kept 13 bases outside the gene matches. The CDR3 has 16 amino acids.